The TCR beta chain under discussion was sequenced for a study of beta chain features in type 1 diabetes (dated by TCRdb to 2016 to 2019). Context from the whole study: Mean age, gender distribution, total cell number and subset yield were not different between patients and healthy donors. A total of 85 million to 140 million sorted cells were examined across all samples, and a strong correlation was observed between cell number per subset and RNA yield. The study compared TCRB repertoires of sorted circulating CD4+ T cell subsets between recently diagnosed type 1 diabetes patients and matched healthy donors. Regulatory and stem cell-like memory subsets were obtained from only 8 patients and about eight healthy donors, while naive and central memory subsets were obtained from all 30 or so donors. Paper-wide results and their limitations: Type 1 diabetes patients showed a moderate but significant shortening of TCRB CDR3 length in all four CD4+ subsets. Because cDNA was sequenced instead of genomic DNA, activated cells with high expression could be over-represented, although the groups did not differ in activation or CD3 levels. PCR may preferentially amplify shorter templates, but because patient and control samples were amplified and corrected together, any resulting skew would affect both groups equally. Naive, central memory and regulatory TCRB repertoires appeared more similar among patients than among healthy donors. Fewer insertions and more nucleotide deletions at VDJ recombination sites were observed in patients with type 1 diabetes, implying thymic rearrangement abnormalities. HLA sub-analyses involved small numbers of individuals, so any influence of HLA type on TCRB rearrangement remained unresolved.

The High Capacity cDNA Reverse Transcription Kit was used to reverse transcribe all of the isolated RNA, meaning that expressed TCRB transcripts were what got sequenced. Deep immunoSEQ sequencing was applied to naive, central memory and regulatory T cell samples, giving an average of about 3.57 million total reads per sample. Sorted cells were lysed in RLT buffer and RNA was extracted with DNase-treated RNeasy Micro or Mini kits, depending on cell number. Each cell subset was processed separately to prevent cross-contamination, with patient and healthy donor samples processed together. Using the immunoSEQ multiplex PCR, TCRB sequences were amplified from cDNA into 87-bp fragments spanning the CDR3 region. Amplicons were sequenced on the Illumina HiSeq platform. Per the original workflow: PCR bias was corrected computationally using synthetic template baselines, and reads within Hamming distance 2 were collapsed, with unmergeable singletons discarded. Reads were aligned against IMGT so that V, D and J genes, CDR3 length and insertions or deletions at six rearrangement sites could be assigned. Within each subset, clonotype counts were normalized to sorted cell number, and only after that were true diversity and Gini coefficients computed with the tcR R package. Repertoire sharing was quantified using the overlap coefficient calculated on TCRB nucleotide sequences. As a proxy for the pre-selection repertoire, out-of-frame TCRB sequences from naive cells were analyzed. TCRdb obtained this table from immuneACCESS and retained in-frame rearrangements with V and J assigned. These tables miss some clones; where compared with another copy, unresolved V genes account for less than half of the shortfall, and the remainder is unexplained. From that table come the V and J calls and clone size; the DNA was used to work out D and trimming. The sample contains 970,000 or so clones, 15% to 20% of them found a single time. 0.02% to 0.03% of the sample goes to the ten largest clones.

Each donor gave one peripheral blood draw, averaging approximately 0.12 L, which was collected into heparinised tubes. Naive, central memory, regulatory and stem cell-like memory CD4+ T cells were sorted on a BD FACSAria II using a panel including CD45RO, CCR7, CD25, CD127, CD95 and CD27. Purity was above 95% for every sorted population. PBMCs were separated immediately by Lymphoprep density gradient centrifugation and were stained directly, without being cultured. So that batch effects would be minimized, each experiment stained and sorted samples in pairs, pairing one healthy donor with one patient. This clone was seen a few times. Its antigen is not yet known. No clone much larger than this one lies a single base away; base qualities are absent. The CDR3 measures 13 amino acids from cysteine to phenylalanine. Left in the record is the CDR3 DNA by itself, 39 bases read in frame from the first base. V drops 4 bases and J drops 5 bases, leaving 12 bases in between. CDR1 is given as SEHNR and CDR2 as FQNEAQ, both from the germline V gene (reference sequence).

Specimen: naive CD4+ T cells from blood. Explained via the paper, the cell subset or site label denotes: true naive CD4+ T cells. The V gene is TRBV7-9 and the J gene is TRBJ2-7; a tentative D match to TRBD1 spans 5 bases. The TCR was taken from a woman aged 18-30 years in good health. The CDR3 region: CASSSRVGHEQYF. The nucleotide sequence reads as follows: TGTGCCAGCAGCTCCAGGGTAGGCCACGAGCAGTACTTC.